Below, 16 T cell receptor beta chains from the same sample are listed, as sequenced in a study of cytomegalovirus exposure and HLA in healthy donors. The primer mix had 60 Vbeta and 13 Jbeta primers. The method was immunoSEQ multiplex PCR; TCRdb's version includes in-frame clones alone and lacks a portion of them. The profile shows roughly 110,000 clones, roughly four fifths of them singletons. The sample comprised PBMCs. All receptors come from a man aged 30-40 years in good health and CMV-seropositive.

The V and J genes are TRBV19 and TRBJ2-1; 15 nucleotides match TRBD2. The CDR3 runs 15 residues. Per the germline V gene, CDR1 is LNHDA and CDR2 is SQIVND (reference sequence). Trimming took 5 bases from V and 8 from J; bases not matched to a gene: 4. This chain's CDR3 is CASSVGLAGGDEQFF. The CDR3, as DNA: TGTGCCAGTAGTGTGGGACTAGCGGGGGGCGATGAGCAGTTCTTC.

This chain uses TRBV19 with TRBJ1-1, with D perhaps matching TRBD1 (6 bases). The V end lost 6 bases, the J end lost 3 bases, and 14 bases lay between the germline ends. The CDR3 is made up of 14 amino acids. Per the germline V gene, CDR1 is LNHDA and CDR2 is SQIVND (reference sequence). CDR3 DNA: TGTGCCAGTAGAGCGTGGGGGCGATACACTGAAGCTTTCTTT. Its translation is CASRAWGRYTEAFF.

V and J are TRBV5-4 and TRBJ2-2; TRBD2 matches 9 bases. After removal of 3 bases from V and 5 bases from J, the junction contained 8 bases not matched to a gene. From germline, CDR1 is SGHNT and CDR2 YYREEE (reference sequence). The length of the CDR3 is 16 residues. CDR3 coding DNA: TGTGCCAGCAGCTCTAATAGCGGGGGTACGACCGGGGAGCTGTTTTTT. Its protein is CASSSNSGGTTGELFF.

This chain links TRBV5-1 with TRBJ1-1; 7 bases line up with TRBD1. The trim removed 4 bases at V and 4 bases at J, leaving 10 bases unmatched. The CDR3 contains 15 residues. Germline V gene sequence: CDR1 SGHRS, CDR2 YFSETQ. The CDR3 coding sequence is TGCGCCAGCAGCCCGACAGGGAGAGGTGTCACTGAAGCTTTCTTT. Encoded protein: CASSPTGRGVTEAFF.

The V gene is TRBV12-5, the J gene TRBJ2-1; 7 bases line up with TRBD2. The CDR3 sequence is 13 residues long. CDR1 is LGHNT and CDR2 is FRNRAP in the germline V gene. Losses at the gene ends were 8 bases for V and 8 bases for J; bases not matched to a gene: 9. The DNA for the CDR3 is TGTGCTAGTTTTCGACGGGGGGACCATGAGCAGTTCTTC. As protein: CASFRRGDHEQFF.

This chain links TRBV5-1 with TRBJ2-1; 14 bases agree with TRBD2. Germline CDR1 SGHRS, CDR2 YFSETQ. This CDR3 comprises 17 residues. Trimming cost V 4 bases and J 8 bases; bases outside gene matches: 11. CDR3: CASSRLTPGLAGDEQFF. CDR3 in DNA: TGCGCCAGCAGCCGCCTGACTCCGGGACTAGCGGGAGATGAGCAGTTCTTC.

The chain employs TRBV11-3 and TRBJ1-5, with TRBD1 as a possible D gene (6 bases). Trimming shortened V by 3 bases and J by 7 bases, and 13 bases separated the two germline ends. Germline CDR1 is SGHNT and CDR2 is YENEEA. The CDR3 consists of 14 residues. CDR3 DNA sequence: TGTGCCAGCAGCTTTACAGGGTCACGCCAGCCCCAGCATTTT. It codes for CASSFTGSRQPQHF.

The rearrangement joins TRBV5-1 to TRBJ2-6, with TRBD1 matching over 8 bases. Germline V gene sequence: CDR1 SGHRS, CDR2 YFSETQ. The trim removed 0 bases at V and 3 bases at J, leaving 2 bases unmatched. The CDR3 consists of 16 residues. CDR3 in amino acids: CASSLGQGNGANVLTF. The CDR3 region has the DNA TGCGCCAGCAGCTTGGGACAGGGGAATGGGGCCAACGTCCTGACTTTC.

The chain employs TRBV9 and TRBJ1-1, with D possibly TRBD1 on 6 matching bases. CDR3 size: 15 residues. Trimming pared 0 bases from V and 4 bases from J, leaving 13 bases between. Germline V gives CDR1 SGDLS, CDR2 YYNGEE. CDR3 in amino acids: CASSVGPGAPTEAFF. DNA for the CDR3: TGTGCCAGCAGCGTAGGCCCAGGGGCGCCCACTGAAGCTTTCTTT.

The V gene is TRBV6-1, the J gene TRBJ1-1; unclear D gene. V lost 2 bases, J lost 4 bases, and 20 bases lay in between. This CDR3 spans 17 amino acids. Germline lookup yields CDR1 MNHNS and CDR2 SASEGT. CDR3: CASSEIRQDGVGTEAFF. The CDR3 DNA sequence: TGTGCCAGCAGTGAAATCCGTCAAGACGGGGTGGGCACTGAAGCTTTCTTT.

The J gene is TRBJ2-7, the V gene TRBV10-2; D might be TRBD1 (5 bases). The V end lost 8 bases, the J end lost 3 bases, and 14 bases lay between the germline ends. This CDR3 spans 13 amino acids. Germline V lookup: CDR1 WSHSY, CDR2 SAAADI. CDR3 in amino acids: CASGVAGLYEQYV. The CDR3 DNA sequence: TGCGCCAGCGGGGTCGCAGGGCTCTACGAGCAGTACGTC.

V and J are TRBV7-9 and TRBJ2-5; no clear D gene. The CDR3 runs to 15 residues. Per germline, CDR1 SEHNR and CDR2 FQNEAQ (reference sequence). V was shortened by 5 bases and J by 3 bases, with 16 bases between the two germline ends. CDR3 region: CASSRFEYLEETQYF. The DNA of the CDR3 is TGTGCCAGCAGCCGGTTCGAGTATTTGGAAGAGACCCAGTACTTC. The full variable domain, completed using reference TRBV7-9 and TRBJ2-5, is DTGVSQNPRHKITKRGQNVTFRCDPISEHNRLYWYRQTLGQGPEFLTYFQNEAQLEKSRLLSDRFSAERPKGSFSTLEIQRTEQGDSAMYLCASSRFEYLEETQYFGPGTRLLVL.

The chain employs TRBV5-8 and TRBJ1-2; D is uncertain. This CDR3 comprises 14 residues. The germline V gene encodes CDR1 SGHTS and CDR2 YDEGEE. The V end was cut by 5 bases, the J end by 7 bases, with 18 bases between. In DNA, the CDR3 is TGTGCCAGCAGATCTCCGGAGCGGGCCTTTGGCTACACCTTC. Its protein product is CASRSPERAFGYTF.

This chain connects TRBV14 to TRBJ2-5; maybe TRBD2 (5 bases). The germline V gene has CDR1 SGHDN and CDR2 FVKESK. V was trimmed by 1 base and J by 5 bases, leaving 20 bases between them. The CDR3 runs to 17 residues. CDR3 coding DNA: TGTGCCAGCAGCCAAGGCGGGTTGTTCGCTAGCTCGGAGACCCAGTACTTC. Protein: CASSQGGLFASSETQYF.

The rearrangement links TRBV5-1 to TRBJ2-3, with a tentative D call TRBD2 (6 bases). The CDR3 has 15 residues. V shed 2 bases and J shed 3 bases, with 13 bases lying between them. Germline V lookup: CDR1 SGHRS, CDR2 YFSETQ. The CDR3 DNA reads TGCGCCAGCAGCTTCACGGGAGAGTCAACAGATACGCAGTATTTT. Residues: CASSFTGESTDTQYF. The whole variable domain, remainder taken from reference TRBV5-1 and TRBJ2-3, is KAGVTQTPRYLIKTRGQQVTLSCSPISGHRSVSWYQQTPGQGLQFLFEYFSETQRNKGNFPGRFSGRQFSNSRSEMNVSTLELGDSALYLCASSFTGESTDTQYFGPGTRLTVL.

This chain connects TRBV19 to TRBJ1-5; D might be TRBD1 (5 bases). V lost 7 bases to trimming and J lost 0 bases, with 13 bases between them. This CDR3 comprises 15 residues. Per the germline V gene, CDR1 is LNHDA and CDR2 is SQIVND (reference sequence). The CDR3 here is CASTRGLYSNQPQHF. In DNA form, the CDR3 reads TGTGCCAGTACTAGGGGCCTTTATAGCAATCAGCCCCAGCATTTT.